These 23 T cell receptor beta chains were all obtained from the same sample, sequenced in a study of cytomegalovirus exposure and HLA in healthy donors. The study ran its PCR with 60 Vbeta and 13 Jbeta primers. The protocol was immunoSEQ multiplex PCR, while the TCRdb copy is restricted to in-frame clones and leaves out a portion. The sample includes about 160,000 clones, 78% of them seen just once. The sample taken for sequencing was PBMCs. These receptors were taken from a male donor in good health and CMV-seronegative.

The table lists this clone with a few counts. The chain is built from TRBV7-8 and TRBJ1-1, with 8 bases identical to TRBD1. The V segment lost 5 bases and the J segment 5 bases; nucleotides outside the gene matches: 13. The CDR3 contains 16 residues. Germline assignment: CDR1 SGHVS and CDR2 FQNEAQ. CDR3 coding DNA: TGTGCCAGCAGCGCGACAGGGGTTAGGGTAAAAACTGAAGCTTTCTTT. Encoded protein: CASSATGVRVKTEAFF.

The J gene is TRBJ1-4, the V gene TRBV4-3, with a tentative D call TRBD1 (6 bases). The CDR3 runs 14 residues. The V gene lost 1 base and the J gene lost 4 bases, with 7 bases spanning the gap. Germline V lookup: CDR1 LGHNA, CDR2 YSLEER. Here the CDR3 reads CASSQGTVNEKLFF. In nucleotides, the CDR3 is TGCGCCAGCAGCCAAGGGACAGTTAATGAAAAACTGTTTTTT.

The chain employs TRBV7-8 and TRBJ1-2; D gene ambiguous. This CDR3 comprises 16 residues. V was trimmed by 5 bases and J by 4 bases, leaving 20 bases between them. The V gene's germline CDR1 is SGHVS and CDR2 FQNEAQ. CDR3 residues: CASSPAMRQRGYGYTF. CDR3 in DNA: TGTGCCAGCAGCCCCGCAATGCGCCAGAGAGGCTATGGCTACACCTTC.

V is TRBV5-6 and J is TRBJ2-5; D is uncertain. In germline, CDR1 is SGHDT, CDR2 YYEEEE. V lost 3 bases and J 0 bases, leaving 6 bases between the germline ends. This CDR3 has 13 residues. This chain's CDR3 is CASSYGDQETQYF. In DNA form, the CDR3 reads TGTGCCAGCAGCTACGGAGACCAAGAGACCCAGTACTTC.

The chain joins TRBV2 to TRBJ1-2; D unresolved. Germline V gene data show CDR1 as SNHLY and CDR2 as FYNNEI. The CDR3 spans 13 residues. V was trimmed by 0 bases and J by 3 bases, leaving 5 bases between them. CDR3 in DNA: TGTGCCAGCAGTGAAGCCCGAGACTATGGCTACACCTTC. This codes for CASSEARDYGYTF.

CDR3 coding DNA: TGTGCCAGTAGTCAGAACAGGGTCGAGCAGTACTTC. It encodes CASSQNRVEQYF. The rearrangement uses TRBV19 and TRBJ2-7; D is perhaps TRBD1 (6 bases). The V end was cut by 5 bases, the J end by 6 bases, with 11 bases between. CDR1 is LNHDA, CDR2 SQIVND, per germline (reference sequence). This CDR3 has 12 residues.

This clone has only one observation. The chain links TRBV7-3 to TRBJ2-1; 9 bases are shared with TRBD2. Losses at the gene ends were 3 bases for V and 6 bases for J; bases not matched to a gene: 3. The CDR3 totals 14 residues. Germline V gene sequence: CDR1 SGHTA, CDR2 FQGTGA. The CDR3 sequence is CASSFSGSRNEQFF. In DNA form, the CDR3 reads TGTGCCAGCAGCTTTAGCGGGAGTCGCAATGAGCAGTTCTTC.

V usage is TRBV19 and J usage is TRBJ2-1; 11 bases align to TRBD2. CDR1 LNHDA and CDR2 SQIVND come from the germline V gene (reference sequence). Losses at the gene ends were 8 bases for V and 0 bases for J; bases not matched to a gene: 12. The CDR3 covers 18 residues. CDR3 in amino acids: CASGAGTSGSSSYNEQFF. The CDR3 DNA reads as TGTGCCAGTGGGGCCGGGACTAGCGGATCTAGCTCCTACAATGAGCAGTTCTTC. Full variable domain (outside the CDR3, taken from reference TRBV19 and TRBJ2-1): DGGITQSPKYLFRKEGQNVTLSCEQNLNHDAMYWYRQDPGQGLRLIYYSQIVNDFQKGDIAEGYSVSREKKESFPLTVTSAQKNPTAFYLCASGAGTSGSSSYNEQFFGPGTRLTVL.

The chain employs TRBV6-4 and TRBJ2-2; TRBD2 matches 12 bases. Germline values: CDR1 MRHNA, CDR2 SNTAGT. The CDR3 covers 17 residues. Unmatched junction bases numbered 8, after V lost 2 bases and J lost 7 bases. CDR3 sequence: CASSDPGLAGGNGELFF. The CDR3, as DNA: TGTGCCAGCAGTGACCCGGGGCTAGCGGGAGGGAACGGGGAGCTGTTTTTT.

The CDR3: CASSTSTGTEAFF. The CDR3 DNA reads as TGTGCCAGCAGCACCTCGACAGGAACTGAAGCTTTCTTT. V and J are TRBV11-2 and TRBJ1-1; weak D call: TRBD1 (6 bases). Germline V gene sequence: CDR1 SGHAT, CDR2 FQNNGV. V lost 5 bases and J lost 5, with 12 bases in between. This CDR3 contains 13 residues.

The V gene is TRBV6-4, the J gene TRBJ2-1, with a weak D call TRBD2 (7 bases). Germline CDR1 MRHNA, CDR2 SNTAGT. This CDR3 has 14 amino acids. Between the trimmed V and J ends, which lost 3 bases and 5 bases, there was a span of 11 bases. CDR3 coding DNA: TGTGCCAGCAGTGAGTGGGAGGGGGACAATGAGCAGTTCTTC. Encoded protein: CASSEWEGDNEQFF.

The chain carries TRBV28 and TRBJ1-2; 10 positions agree with TRBD1. The CDR3 has 11 residues. Germline values: CDR1 MDHEN, CDR2 SYDVKM. V was pared by 10 bases and J by 6 bases, with 2 bases of the junction left unmatched. The CDR3 reads CAIGTGDGYTF. In nucleotides, the CDR3 is TGTGCCATCGGGACAGGGGATGGCTACACCTTC.

The V gene is TRBV7-2, the J gene TRBJ2-1; 15 bases agree with TRBD2. Germline loops: CDR1 SGHTA, CDR2 FQGNSA. The CDR3 is 19 residues long. Trimming took 4 bases from V and 0 from J; bases not matched to a gene: 7. For the CDR3, the DNA is TGTGCCAGCAGCTCCTGGACTAGCGGGAGGGCCAGCTCCTACAATGAGCAGTTCTTC. It yields the protein CASSSWTSGRASSYNEQFF.

The genes are TRBV28 and TRBJ1-2; possible D gene TRBD1, 5 bases. This CDR3 has 13 residues. The V end lost 3 bases, the J end lost 7 bases, and 12 bases lay between the germline ends. Germline V gene sequence: CDR1 MDHEN, CDR2 SYDVKM. CDR3 DNA sequence: TGTGCCAGCAGTTTGGCAGGGCTGGGTGGCTACACCTTC. It specifies CASSLAGLGGYTF.

The V gene is TRBV5-8, the J gene TRBJ2-7, with D possibly TRBD2 on 5 matching bases. CDR3 length: 14 amino acids. CDR1 is SGHTS and CDR2 is YDEGEE in the germline V gene. The V and J ends lost 6 bases and 3 bases respectively, with 16 bases between them. The CDR3 nucleotides read TGTGCCAGCACCCTGGAGGTACCTCTCTACGAGCAGTACTTC. Residues: CASTLEVPLYEQYF.

This chain uses TRBV7-8 with TRBJ1-1; 8 positions match TRBD1. CDR1 and CDR2 from the germline V gene are SGHVS and FQNEAQ. This CDR3 has 17 residues. V lost 0 bases, J lost 1 base, and 7 bases stayed unmatched. CDR3 residues: CASSLAGFGQGNTEAFF. The DNA of the CDR3 is TGTGCCAGCAGCTTAGCGGGTTTCGGACAGGGGAACACTGAAGCTTTCTTT.

The chain uses TRBV28 and TRBJ2-7; D may be TRBD1 (6 bases). V lost 9 bases and J 6 bases, leaving 24 bases between the germline ends. The CDR3 has 15 residues. Germline V gives CDR1 MDHEN, CDR2 SYDVKM. The CDR3 sequence: CASMPMKGVTSEQYF. For the CDR3, the DNA is TGTGCCAGTATGCCGATGAAGGGGGTTACCTCCGAGCAGTACTTC. Using reference TRBV28 and TRBJ2-7 for the parts outside the CDR3, the full variable domain is DVKVTQSSRYLVKRTGEKVFLECVQDMDHENMFWYRQDPGLGLRLIYFSYDVKMKEKGDIPEGYSVSREKKERFSLILESASTNQTSMYLCASMPMKGVTSEQYFGPGTRLTVT.

The V gene is TRBV29-1, the J gene TRBJ1-3, with 7 bases identical to TRBD1. CDR1 and CDR2 (germline): SQVTM, ANQGSEA. The CDR3 is made up of 14 amino acids. J lost 0 bases, V lost 3 bases, and 2 bases had no gene match. The CDR3 region has the DNA TGCAGCGTTGATAAGGGGGCCTCTGGAAACACCATATATTTT. Amino acids: CSVDKGASGNTIYF.

The J gene is TRBJ2-2, the V gene TRBV6-6, with D perhaps matching TRBD2 (6 bases). V gave up 4 bases and J gave up 3 bases, with 12 bases separating them. From germline, CDR1 is MNHNY and CDR2 SVGAGI (reference sequence). The CDR3 spans 15 residues. The CDR3 DNA reads as TGTGCCAGCAGTTTCTCGGGAGCCCACACCGGGGAGCTGTTTTTT. Translating gives CASSFSGAHTGELFF.

This rearrangement joins TRBV5-6 to TRBJ2-7, with TRBD1 matching 10 bases. The CDR3 length is 14 residues. V lost 4 bases to trimming and J lost 3 bases; unmatched junction nucleotides: 4. The germline CDR1 and CDR2 sequences are SGHDT and YYEEEE. The CDR3 DNA reads as TGTGCCAGCAGCATGGGACAGGGGTTCTACGAGCAGTACTTC. Its translation is CASSMGQGFYEQYF.

This clone was seen only once. The J gene is TRBJ2-7, the V gene TRBV7-8, with D possibly TRBD2 on 6 matching bases. The CDR3 runs 16 residues. The germline CDR1 and CDR2 sequences are SGHVS and FQNEAQ. Trimming took 1 base from V and 3 from J, leaving 16 bases between them. CDR3 protein: CASSLGGTGAFYEQYF. CDR3 bases: TGTGCCAGCAGCTTAGGTGGGACGGGAGCTTTCTACGAGCAGTACTTC.

This chain links TRBV28 with TRBJ1-4, with 7 nucleotides matching TRBD1. From germline, CDR1 is MDHEN and CDR2 SYDVKM. V gave up 8 bases and J gave up 5 bases; unmatched junction bases: 8. CDR3 length: 14 residues. Here the CDR3 reads CASWRQGQNEKLFF. CDR3 DNA sequence: TGTGCCAGCTGGCGACAGGGTCAGAATGAAAAACTGTTTTTT.

The rearrangement joins TRBV5-5 to TRBJ2-2, with 7 bases fitting TRBD2. Germline V gene sequence: CDR1 SGHKS, CDR2 YYEKEE (reference sequence). The CDR3 covers 14 residues. V lost 1 base and J lost 6; bases outside the gene matches: 3. The CDR3 spells CASSLRLAPGELFF. The CDR3 nucleotides read TGTGCCAGCAGCTTGCGACTAGCCCCCGGGGAGCTGTTTTTT.